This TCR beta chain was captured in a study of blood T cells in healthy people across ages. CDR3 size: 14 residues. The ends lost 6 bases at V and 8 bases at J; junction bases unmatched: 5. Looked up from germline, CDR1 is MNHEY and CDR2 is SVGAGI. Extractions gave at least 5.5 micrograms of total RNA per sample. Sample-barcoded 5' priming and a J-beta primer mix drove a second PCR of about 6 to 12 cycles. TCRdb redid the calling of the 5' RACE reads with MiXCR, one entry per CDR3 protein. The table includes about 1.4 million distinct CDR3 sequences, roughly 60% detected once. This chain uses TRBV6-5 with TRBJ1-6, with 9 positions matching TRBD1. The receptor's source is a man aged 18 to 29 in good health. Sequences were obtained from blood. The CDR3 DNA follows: TGTGCCAGCAGGCAGACAGGGGGATATTCACCCCTCCACTTT. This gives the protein CASRQTGGYSPLHF.